This T cell receptor beta chain was identified during a study of blood T cell repertoires in COVID-19 (dated by TCRdb to 2019 to 2021). As for the study more broadly: Samples covering the acute and convalescent phases of COVID-19 were provided by collaborators in the United States, Italy and Spain. The prospective study material was composed of cDNA or gDNA derived from T cells, B-cell-depleted T cells, or PBMCs. The dataset comprised deeply sampled blood TCRbeta repertoires from subjects exposed to, actively infected with, or recovered from COVID-19. The repertoires were released in a freely available public database meant as a resource for research on the immune response to SARS-CoV-2. Samples came from the ongoing ImmuneRACE study (first 160 participants) plus 1,254 subjects from 6 global collaborators. Nearly every sample came with metadata listing a de-identified subject ID, COVID-19 status, age in years and sex. Where HLA class I and class II types were available, the types were taken from metadata supplied by the sample provider, not from assay-based typing. What the authors observed across the whole study: Clinical and demographic metadata were provided uncurated, with the amount varying by source and participant.

The immunoSEQ Assay, a bias-controlled multiplex PCR, was used to amplify TCRbeta CDR3 regions from genomic DNA. As for how the authors treated the data: The number of nucleated cells in each sample was estimated by amplification of reference gene primers within the assay. To quantify the absolute abundance of each unique TCRbeta CDR3 rearrangement, sequence reads were collapsed and filtered. Productive Simpson clonality was computed per sample as the square root of Simpson's diversity index over productive rearrangements. TCRdb retrieved this table from immuneACCESS and kept in-frame rearrangements only. Not all clones are present; in checked studies, unresolved V genes account for under half, and no reason is known for the remainder. Clonal size and the V and J genes are those of that table, whereas D and trimming came from the DNA. This sample holds some 340,000 clones; roughly 85% were observed only once. The ten largest clones add up to 3.6% of the sample.

The collaborating institutions used their own protocols to collect whole blood in K2EDTA tubes. For TCRbeta analysis, collaborators shipped samples in one of three forms: frozen whole blood, isolated PBMCs, or DNA extracted from either of those sample types. Between the V and J ends, shortened by 2 bases and 0 bases respectively, the junction contains 4 bases. Reading the germline V gene gives CDR1 MNHNS and CDR2 SASEGT. The CDR3, from cysteine to phenylalanine, totals 13 residues. Only the CDR3 DNA is retained, 39 bases long and in frame from the first base. A few counts support this clone. It has no known antigen specificity. No quality values exist for individual bases; no much larger clone is one base distant.

Sequencing used peripheral blood. The source is a woman aged 18 to 35 with acute or convalescent COVID-19. Here the chain combines TRBV6-1 and TRBJ1-2; no D gene is confidently identified. The CDR3 region reads CASSEQTNYGYTF. The bases read TGTGCCAGCAGTGAACAGACTAACTATGGCTACACCTTC.